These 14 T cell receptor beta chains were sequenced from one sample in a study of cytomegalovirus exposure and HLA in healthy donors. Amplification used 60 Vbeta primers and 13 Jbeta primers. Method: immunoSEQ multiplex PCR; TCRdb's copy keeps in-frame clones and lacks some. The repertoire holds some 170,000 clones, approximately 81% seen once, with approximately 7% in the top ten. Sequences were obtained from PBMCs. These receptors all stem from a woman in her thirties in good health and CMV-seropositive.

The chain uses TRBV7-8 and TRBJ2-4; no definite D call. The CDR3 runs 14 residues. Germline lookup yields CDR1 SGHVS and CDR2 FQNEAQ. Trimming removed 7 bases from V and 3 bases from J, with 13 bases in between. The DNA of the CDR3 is TGTGCCAGCAAACCCTTGGCTCTCAAAAACATTCAGTACTTC. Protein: CASKPLALKNIQYF.

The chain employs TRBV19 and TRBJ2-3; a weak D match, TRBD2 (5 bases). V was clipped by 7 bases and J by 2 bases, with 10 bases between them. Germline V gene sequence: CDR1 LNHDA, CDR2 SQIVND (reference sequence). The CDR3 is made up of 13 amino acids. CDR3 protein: CASNRGTTDTQYF. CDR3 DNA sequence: TGTGCCAGTAATCGGGGAACCACAGATACGCAGTATTTT.

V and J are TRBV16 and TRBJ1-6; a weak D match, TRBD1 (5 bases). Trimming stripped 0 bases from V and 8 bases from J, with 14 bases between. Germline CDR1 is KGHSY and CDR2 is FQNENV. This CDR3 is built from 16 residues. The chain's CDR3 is CASSQSGTPGDSPLHF. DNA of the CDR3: TGTGCCAGCAGCCAATCGGGTACACCGGGGGATTCACCCCTCCACTTT.

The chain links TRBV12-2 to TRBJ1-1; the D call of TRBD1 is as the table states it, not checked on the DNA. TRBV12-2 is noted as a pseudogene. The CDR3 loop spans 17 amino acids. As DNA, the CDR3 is TGTGCAAGTCGCCCACCCCCAAGACAGGCCAGGAACACTGAAGCTTTCTTT. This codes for CASRPPPRQARNTEAFF.

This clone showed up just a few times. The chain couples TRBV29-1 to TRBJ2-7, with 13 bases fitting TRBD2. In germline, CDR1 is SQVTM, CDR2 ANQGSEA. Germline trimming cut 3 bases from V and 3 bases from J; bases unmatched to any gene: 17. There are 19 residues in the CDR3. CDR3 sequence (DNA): TGCAGCGTTGAGTGGGGGGTCACTAGCGGGGGGGCCTTCCACTACGAGCAGTACTTC. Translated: CSVEWGVTSGGAFHYEQYF.

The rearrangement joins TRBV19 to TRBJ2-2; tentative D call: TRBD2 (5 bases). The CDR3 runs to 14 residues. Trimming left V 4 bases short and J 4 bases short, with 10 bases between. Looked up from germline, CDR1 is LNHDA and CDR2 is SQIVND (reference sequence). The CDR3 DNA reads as TGTGCCAGTAGTAGGCAGGACTTCACCGGGGAGCTGTTTTTT. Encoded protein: CASSRQDFTGELFF.

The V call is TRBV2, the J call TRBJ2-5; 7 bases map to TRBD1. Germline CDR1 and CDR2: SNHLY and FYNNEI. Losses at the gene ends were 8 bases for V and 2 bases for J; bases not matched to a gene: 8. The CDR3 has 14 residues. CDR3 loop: CASSRDSRQETQYF. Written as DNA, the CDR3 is TGTGCCAGCTCCCGGGACAGCCGTCAAGAGACCCAGTACTTC.

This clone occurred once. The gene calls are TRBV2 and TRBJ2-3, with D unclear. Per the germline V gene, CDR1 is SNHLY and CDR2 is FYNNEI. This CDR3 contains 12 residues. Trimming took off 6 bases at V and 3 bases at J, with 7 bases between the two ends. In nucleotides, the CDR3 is TGTGCCAGCAGAGCTGAAACAGATACGCAGTATTTT. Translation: CASRAETDTQYF.

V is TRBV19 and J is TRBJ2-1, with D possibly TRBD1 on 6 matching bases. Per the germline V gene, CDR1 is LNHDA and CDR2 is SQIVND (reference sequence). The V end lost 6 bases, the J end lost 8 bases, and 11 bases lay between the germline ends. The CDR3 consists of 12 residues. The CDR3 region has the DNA TGTGCCAGTAGGGACAGTTTCTATGAGCAGTTCTTC. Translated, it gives CASRDSFYEQFF.

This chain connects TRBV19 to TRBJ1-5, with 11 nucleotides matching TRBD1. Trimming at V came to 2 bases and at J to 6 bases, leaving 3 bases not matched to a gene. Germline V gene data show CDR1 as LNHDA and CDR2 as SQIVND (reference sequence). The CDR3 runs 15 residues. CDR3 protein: CASSIRTGGGQPQHF. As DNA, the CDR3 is TGTGCCAGTAGTATAAGGACAGGGGGCGGTCAGCCCCAGCATTTT.

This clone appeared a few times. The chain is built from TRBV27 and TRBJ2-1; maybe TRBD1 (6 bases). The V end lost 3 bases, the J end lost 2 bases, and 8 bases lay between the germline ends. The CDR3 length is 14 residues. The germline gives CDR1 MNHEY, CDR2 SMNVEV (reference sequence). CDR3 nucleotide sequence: TGTGCCAGCAGTTTTGGGGGCACCTACAATGAGCAGTTCTTC. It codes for CASSFGGTYNEQFF.

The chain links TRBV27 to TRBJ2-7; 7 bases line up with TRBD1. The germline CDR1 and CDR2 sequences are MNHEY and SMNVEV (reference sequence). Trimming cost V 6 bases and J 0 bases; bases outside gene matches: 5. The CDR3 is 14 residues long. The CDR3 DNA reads TGTGCCAGCAGAGGGGGACAGCTCTCCTACGAGCAGTACTTC. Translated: CASRGGQLSYEQYF.

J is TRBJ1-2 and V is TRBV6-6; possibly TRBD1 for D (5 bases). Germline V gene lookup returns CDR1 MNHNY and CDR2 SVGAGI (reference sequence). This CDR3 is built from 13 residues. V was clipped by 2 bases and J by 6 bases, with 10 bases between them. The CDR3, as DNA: TGTGCCAGCAGTTACGGGGCTGACAATGGCTACACCTTC. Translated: CASSYGADNGYTF.

CDR3 sequence: CASSSDGAGGRETQYF. In DNA form, the CDR3 reads TGTGCCAGCAGCTCTGATGGAGCGGGGGGGCGGGAGACCCAGTACTTC. V gene TRBV7-8 combines with J gene TRBJ2-5, with 10 bases matching TRBD2. V lost 4 bases, J lost 5 bases, and 10 bases stayed unmatched. CDR3 length equals 16 residues. Germline CDR1 and CDR2: SGHVS and FQNEAQ.